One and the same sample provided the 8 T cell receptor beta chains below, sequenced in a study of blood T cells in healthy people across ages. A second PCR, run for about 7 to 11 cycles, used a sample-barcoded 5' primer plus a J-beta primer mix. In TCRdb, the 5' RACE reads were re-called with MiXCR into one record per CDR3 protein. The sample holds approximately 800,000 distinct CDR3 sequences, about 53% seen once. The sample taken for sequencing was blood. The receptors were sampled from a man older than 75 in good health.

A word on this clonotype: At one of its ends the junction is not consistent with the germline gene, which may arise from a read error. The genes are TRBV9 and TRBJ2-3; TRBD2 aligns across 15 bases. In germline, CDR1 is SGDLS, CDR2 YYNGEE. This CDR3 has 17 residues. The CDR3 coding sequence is TGTGCTAGCAGCCCCAAGGGACTAGCGGGAGGATTCGGATACGCGTATTTT. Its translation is CASSPKGLAGGFGYAYF.

The CDR3 here is CASSVSPGLTGGVDEQFF. CDR3 in DNA: TGTGCCAGCAGTGTTTCACCGGGACTAACGGGAGGGGTCGATGAGCAGTTCTTC. The rearrangement joins TRBV25-1 to TRBJ2-1, with 8 positions matching TRBD2. The CDR3 sequence is 18 residues long. The germline V gene encodes CDR1 MGHDK and CDR2 SYGVNS. V lost 4 bases, J lost 8 bases, and 19 bases stayed unmatched. The whole variable domain, filled in from reference TRBV25-1 and TRBJ2-1, reads EADIYQTPRYLVIGTGKKITLECSQTMGHDKMYWYQQDPGMELHLIHYSYGVNSTEKGDLSSESTVSRIRTEHFPLTLESARPSHTSQYLCASSVSPGLTGGVDEQFFGPGTRLTVL.

The CDR3 DNA reads TGTGCCAGCAGCTCCGGGACAGCCGGGGAGCTGTTTTTT. Amino acid sequence: CASSSGTAGELFF. The chain couples TRBV13 to TRBJ2-2; 7 bases are a match to TRBD1. Looked up from germline, CDR1 is PRHDT and CDR2 is FYEKMQ (reference sequence). V shed 4 bases and J 6 bases; nucleotides not matched to a gene: 2. The CDR3 has 13 amino acids.

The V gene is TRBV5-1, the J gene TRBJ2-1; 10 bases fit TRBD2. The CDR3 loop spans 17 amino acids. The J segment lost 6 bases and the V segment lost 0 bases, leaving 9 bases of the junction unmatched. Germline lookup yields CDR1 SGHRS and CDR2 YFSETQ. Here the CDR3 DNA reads TGCGCCAGCAGCTTGGGTAGCGGGAGGTTAACAGCCAATGAGCAGTTCTTC. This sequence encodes CASSLGSGRLTANEQFF.

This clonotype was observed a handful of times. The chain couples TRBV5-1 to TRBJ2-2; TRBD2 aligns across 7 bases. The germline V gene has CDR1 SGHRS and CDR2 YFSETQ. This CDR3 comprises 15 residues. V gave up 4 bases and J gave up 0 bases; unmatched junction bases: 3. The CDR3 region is CASSTGLANTGELFF. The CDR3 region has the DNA TGCGCCAGCAGCACCGGACTAGCGAACACCGGGGAGCTGTTTTTT.

CDR3 residues: CASSFQPGDRGHEQFF. The CDR3 DNA is TGTGCCAGCAGCTTCCAACCCGGGGACAGGGGGCATGAGCAGTTCTTC. The chain joins TRBV7-9 to TRBJ2-1; 12 positions agree with TRBD1. V lost 3 bases and J lost 8; bases outside the gene matches: 8. The CDR3 covers 16 residues. Germline V gives CDR1 SEHNR, CDR2 FQNEAQ (reference sequence).

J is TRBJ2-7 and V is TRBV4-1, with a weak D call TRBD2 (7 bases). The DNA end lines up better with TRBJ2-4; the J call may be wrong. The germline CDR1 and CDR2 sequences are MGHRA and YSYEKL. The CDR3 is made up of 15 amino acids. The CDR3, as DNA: TGCGCCAGCAGCCAAGATAGAGGGGGGGTAGACATTCAGTACTTC. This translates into CASSQDRGGVDIQYF.

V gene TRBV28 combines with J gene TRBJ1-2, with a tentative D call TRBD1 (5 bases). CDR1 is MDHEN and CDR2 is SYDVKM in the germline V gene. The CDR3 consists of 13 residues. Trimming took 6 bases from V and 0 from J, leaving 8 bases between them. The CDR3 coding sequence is TGTGCCAGCAGGATGACAGCTAACTATGGCTACACCTTC. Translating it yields CASRMTANYGYTF.